This T cell receptor beta chain was sequenced during a study of cytomegalovirus exposure and HLA in healthy donors. Overall study findings and caveats: Later analysis identified a missense DCLRE1C variant that was linked to TCR beta V- and J-gene trimming. The authors excluded some V segments, including TRBV6-2 and TRBV6-3, as indistinguishable.

With V trimmed by 1 base and J by 0 bases, 4 bases remained unmatched. This CDR3 contains 16 residues. Germline values: CDR1 LGHNA, CDR2 YSLEER. In regard to this clone: Its matching antigen is unknown.

PCR employed 60 Vbeta and 13 Jbeta primers. The table came from immunoSEQ multiplex PCR; TCRdb's copy has only in-frame clones and leaves some out. The profile shows around 86,000 clones, approximately 7.7% of them singletons. This receptor was identified in a man aged 50-59 years in good health and CMV-seronegative. The rearrangement joins TRBV4-3 to TRBJ2-7; TRBD1 matches 9 bases. Sequenced sample: PBMCs. The CDR3 DNA sequence: TGCGCCAGCAGCCAAGGAGGACAGGGGTCCTCCTACGAGCAGTACTTC. Its translation: CASSQGGQGSSYEQYF.